These T cell receptor beta chains were read from a single sample in a study of shared clonotypes between healthy human individuals. Using immunoSEQ multiplex PCR, the repertoire was profiled, and TCRdb retains in-frame clones only, with some absent. The sample holds fewer than 650,000 clones; 70% to 80% are singletons and the top ten take around 12%. Sequencing was performed on PBMCs. The receptors were sampled from a woman between 35 and 50 years old in good health. Some clones in this sample may be carry-over from other donors' samples. CDR3s include the opening cysteine and the closing phenylalanine or tryptophan. A D gene is named only where the DNA matches it firmly. Size is stated for part of the rows, as once, few or many counts, or as a class when the clone is expanded.

cdr3_nt cdr3_aa d_call j_call v_call clone_size
TGTGCCAGCAGCTTAGTCCCAGGGAAAGAGACCCAGTACTTC CASSLVPGKETQYF . TRBJ2-5 TRBV7-9 .
TGTGCCAGCAGCGGGGGACTAGCGGGACATGAGCAGTTCTTC CASSGGLAGHEQFF TRBD2 TRBJ2-1 TRBV2 .
TGTGCCAGCAGTTTGAGTTCCTTAAAGTCCGTTTTTCAGATGAATGAGCAGTTCTTC CASSLSSLKSVFQMNEQFF . TRBJ2-1 TRBV28 .
TGTGCCAGCAGCTCCCCTCCAGGGAACCGCCCAAGCGACGAGCAGTACTTC CASSSPPGNRPSDEQYF . TRBJ2-7 TRBV5-4 .
TGCGCCAGCAGCCTAGCGGGAGGCAACTCTGGGGCCAACGTCCTGACTTTC CASSLAGGNSGANVLTF TRBD2 TRBJ2-6 TRBV10-2 .
TGCGCCAGCAGCGCCGTAGCGGTTAGCACAGATACGCAGTATTTT CASSAVAVSTDTQYF . TRBJ2-3 TRBV5-1 .
TGTGCCAGCAGCTTATATTGGCGGAGGGGCACAGATACGCAGTATTTT CASSLYWRRGTDTQYF . TRBJ2-3 TRBV11-2 .
TGTGCCAGCAGTGGACAGGTGAACTCCTACGAGCAGTACTTC CASSGQVNSYEQYF . TRBJ2-7 TRBV2 .
TGCGCCAGCAGCTTGGGAGCTAGCGGCCGTTCCTCCTCCTACGAGCAGTACTTC CASSLGASGRSSSYEQYF TRBD2 TRBJ2-7 TRBV5-1 .
TGTGCCAGCAGCTTAGCGCTTTCGGGCGAGCAGTACTTC CASSLALSGEQYF . TRBJ2-7 TRBV7-9 .
TGTGCCAGTAGTATATTCGGGGGGGTAAGCAATCAGCCCCAGCATTTT CASSIFGGVSNQPQHF . TRBJ1-5 TRBV19 .
TGTGCCAGCAGTCGGGGCCCGCGTTATGGCTACACCTTC CASSRGPRYGYTF . TRBJ1-2 TRBV28 .
TGTGCCTGGACTCGGCAGGGCGGCCAGCCCCAGCATTTT CAWTRQGGQPQHF . TRBJ1-5 TRBV30 .
TGTGCCAGCAGCGCCCCGGGCAGGGGGTCTGAAGCTTTCTTT CASSAPGRGSEAFF TRBD1 TRBJ1-1 TRBV28 .
TGCGCCAGCAGCGGGCCTCTAGGGACCGCTGCCACAGATACGCAGTATTTT CASSGPLGTAATDTQYF . TRBJ2-3 TRBV4-1 once
TGTGCTAGTGGCCTAGGGGGCCGGCGGAATCAGTACTTC CASGLGGRRNQYF TRBD1 TRBJ2-7 TRBV12-5 .
TGTGCCAGCAGCAATCGGACAGGGAAGAGCAATCAGCCCCAGCATTTT CASSNRTGKSNQPQHF TRBD1 TRBJ1-5 TRBV7-8 .
TGCAGCGTTTCCAGGGGTGTCGATCAGCCCCAGCATTTT CSVSRGVDQPQHF . TRBJ1-5 TRBV29-1 .
TGTGCCAGCAGCCCTACCTCCGGGACTAGCGGGAGGACTGAGCAGTTCTTC CASSPTSGTSGRTEQFF TRBD2 TRBJ2-1 TRBV11-2 .
TGTGCCAGCTCGGTGGGCAGGGAGAACACTGAAGCTTTCTTT CASSVGRENTEAFF . TRBJ1-1 TRBV2 few
TGTGCCAGCAGCCAGACTAGCGGGAGCCATGAGCAGTTCTTC CASSQTSGSHEQFF TRBD2 TRBJ2-1 TRBV11-2 .
TGTGCCAGCAGCTTAGAGCGATCCATTCAGTACTTC CASSLERSIQYF . TRBJ2-4 TRBV11-2 .
TGTGCCAGCAGCTCCCCCTGGGAGATGATTAACTATGGCTACACCTTC CASSSPWEMINYGYTF . TRBJ1-2 TRBV7-2 .
TGTGCCAGCACCAAGATCGGAGAGCAGTTCTTC CASTKIGEQFF . TRBJ2-1 TRBV7-9 few